The entry below describes one T cell receptor beta chain. The entry originates in a study of blood T cell repertoires in COVID-19. Turning to the study itself: The United States, Italy and Spain supplied acute and convalescent COVID-19 samples. PBMCs, B-cell-depleted T cells, or T cells were the source of the cDNA or gDNA that made up the material.

Profiling relied on immunoSEQ multiplex PCR, and the TCRdb table lists in-frame clones only, not all of them. The sample holds about 300,000 clones, 85% to 90% seen once. V lost 1 base, J lost 6 bases, and 12 bases lay in between. CDR1 is LGHNA and CDR2 is YNFKEQ in the germline V gene. There are 15 residues in the CDR3. The V gene is TRBV4-2, the J gene TRBJ2-2; a weak D match, TRBD2 (6 bases). This TCR was sampled from a woman aged 25 to 39 with COVID-19, enrolled during active disease. Specimen: peripheral blood. The chain's CDR3 is CASSQGSGVAGELFF. CDR3 sequence (DNA): TGTGCCAGCAGCCAAGGTTCGGGGGTTGCCGGGGAGCTGTTTTTT.